The T cell receptor beta chain described here comes from a study of low-dose radiotherapy and immunotherapy resistance in tumors. At least ten counts were recorded for this clonotype. Gene-specific TRAV and TRBV primers were used for first-strand cDNA, covering alpha and beta chains. Amplification of TCRs used a constant-region primer and V-primer adapter for around 20 PCR cycles. TCRdb re-derived calls from the reads in MiXCR, one entry per CDR3 protein. The sample lists about 60,000 distinct CDR3 sequences; 20% to 25% were seen once. The time point denotes: before trial treatment. Germline values: CDR1 GTSNPN, CDR2 SVGIG (reference sequence). V shed 3 bases and J 5 bases; nucleotides not matched to a gene: 7. This CDR3 comprises 14 residues.

The TCR was taken from a male donor with prostate cancer. This sequence joins TRBV30 and TRBJ2-7; 10 nucleotides align to TRBD1. The sample in question was PBMCs, obtained before treatment. The CDR3 sequence: CAWRLRDRGNEQYF. CDR3 DNA: TGTGCCTGGAGGCTAAGGGACAGGGGAAACGAGCAGTACTTC.